Below are 2 T cell receptor beta chains sequenced from a single sample in a study of blood T cell repertoires in COVID-19. Profiling relied on immunoSEQ multiplex PCR, and the TCRdb table lists in-frame clones only, not all of them. The top ten hold 2.7% of the sample, which has 100,000 or so clones, 80% to 90% seen once. The specimen was PBMCs or T cells enriched from blood (not recorded which). The receptors were sampled from a woman aged 50 to 60 who had recovered from COVID-19.

The chain couples TRBV3-1 (or the pseudogene TRBV3-2) to TRBJ2-7, with a weak D call TRBD2 (7 bases). V shed 3 bases and J shed 2 bases, with 11 bases lying between them. Per germline, CDR1 LGHDT and CDR2 YNNKEL (reference sequence). This CDR3 is 14 amino acids long. The CDR3 spells CASSHGGGAYEQYF. CDR3 nucleotide sequence: TGTGCCAGCAGCCATGGAGGGGGGGCCTACGAGCAGTACTTC.

This sequence joins TRBV5-1 and TRBJ2-1, with 12 bases aligning to TRBD2. This CDR3 contains 15 residues. With V trimmed by 4 bases and J by 5 bases, 4 bases remained unmatched. CDR1 SGHRS and CDR2 YFSETQ come from the germline V gene. Here the CDR3 DNA reads TGCGCCAGCAGCAGGTGGACTAGCGGGGACAATGAGCAGTTCTTC. Translated, it gives CASSRWTSGDNEQFF.